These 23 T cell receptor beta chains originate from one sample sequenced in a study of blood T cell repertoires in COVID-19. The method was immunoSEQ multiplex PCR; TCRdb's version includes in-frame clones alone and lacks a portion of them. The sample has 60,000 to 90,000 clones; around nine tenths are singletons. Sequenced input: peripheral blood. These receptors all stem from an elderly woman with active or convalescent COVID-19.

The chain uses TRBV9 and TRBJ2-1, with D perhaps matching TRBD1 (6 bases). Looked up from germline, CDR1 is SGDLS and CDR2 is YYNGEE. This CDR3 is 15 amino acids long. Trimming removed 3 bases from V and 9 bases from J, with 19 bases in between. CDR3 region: CASSATPGHSLEQFF. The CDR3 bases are TGTGCCAGCAGCGCGACTCCGGGACACTCGCTTGAGCAGTTCTTC. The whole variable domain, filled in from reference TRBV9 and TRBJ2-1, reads DSGVTQTPKHLITATGQRVTLRCSPRSGDLSVYWYQQSLDQGLQFLIQYYNGEERAKGNILERFSAQQFPDLHSELNLSSLELGDSALYFCASSATPGHSLEQFFGPGTRLTVL.

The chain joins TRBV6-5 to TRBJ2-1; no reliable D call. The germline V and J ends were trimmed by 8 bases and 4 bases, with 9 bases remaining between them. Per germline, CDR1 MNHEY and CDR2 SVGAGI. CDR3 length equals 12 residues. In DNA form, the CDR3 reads TGTGCCAGCTTTGCGGCTTACAATGAGCAGTTCTTC. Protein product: CASFAAYNEQFF.

The CDR3 loop is CASSSETGPQHF. The CDR3 DNA follows: TGTGCCAGCAGTTCCGAGACAGGGCCCCAGCATTTT. The rearrangement uses TRBV6-5 and TRBJ1-5, with D possibly being TRBD1 (6 bases). This CDR3 is 12 amino acids long. Trimming removed 4 bases at V and 9 bases at J, with 10 bases between. Germline V gene data show CDR1 as MNHEY and CDR2 as SVGAGI.

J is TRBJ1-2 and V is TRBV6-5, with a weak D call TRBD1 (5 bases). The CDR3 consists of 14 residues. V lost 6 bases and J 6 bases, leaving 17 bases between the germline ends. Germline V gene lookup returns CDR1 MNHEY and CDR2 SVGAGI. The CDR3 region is CASSLLGGVDGYTF. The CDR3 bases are TGTGCCAGCAGCTTACTGGGGGGTGTAGATGGCTACACCTTC.

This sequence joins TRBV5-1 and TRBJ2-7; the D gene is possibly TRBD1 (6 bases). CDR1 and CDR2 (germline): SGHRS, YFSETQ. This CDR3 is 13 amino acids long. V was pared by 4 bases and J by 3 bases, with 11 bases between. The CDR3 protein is CASSPQGIYEQYF. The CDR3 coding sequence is TGCGCCAGCAGCCCCCAGGGGATCTACGAGCAGTACTTC. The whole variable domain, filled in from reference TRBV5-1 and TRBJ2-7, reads KAGVTQTPRYLIKTRGQQVTLSCSPISGHRSVSWYQQTPGQGLQFLFEYFSETQRNKGNFPGRFSGRQFSNSRSEMNVSTLELGDSALYLCASSPQGIYEQYFGPGTRLTVT.

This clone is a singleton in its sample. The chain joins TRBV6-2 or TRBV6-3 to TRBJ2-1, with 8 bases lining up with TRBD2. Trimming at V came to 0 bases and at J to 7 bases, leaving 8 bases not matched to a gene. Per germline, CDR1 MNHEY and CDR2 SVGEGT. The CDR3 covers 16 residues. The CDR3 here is CASSYSRRGVGNEQFF. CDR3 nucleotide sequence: TGTGCCAGCAGTTACTCCCGGCGGGGGGTAGGAAATGAGCAGTTCTTC.

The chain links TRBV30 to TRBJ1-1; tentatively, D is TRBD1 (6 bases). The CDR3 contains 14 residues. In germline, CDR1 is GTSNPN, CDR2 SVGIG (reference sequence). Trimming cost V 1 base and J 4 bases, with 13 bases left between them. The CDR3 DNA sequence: TGTGCCTGGAGTGCTCAGGGGAAGGGCACTGAAGCTTTCTTT. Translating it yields CAWSAQGKGTEAFF.

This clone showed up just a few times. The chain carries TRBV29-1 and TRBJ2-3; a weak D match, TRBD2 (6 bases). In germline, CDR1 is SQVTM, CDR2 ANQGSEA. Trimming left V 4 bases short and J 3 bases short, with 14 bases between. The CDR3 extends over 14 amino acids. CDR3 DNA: TGCAGCGTTGTTCGGGGGAGGCGAACAGATACGCAGTATTTT. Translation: CSVVRGRRTDTQYF.

The CDR3 DNA sequence: TGTGCCAGTAGTCCCCAGGGGGTCTCCTACAATGAGCAGTTCTTC. As protein: CASSPQGVSYNEQFF. The V call is TRBV19, the J call TRBJ2-1, with 7 bases identical to TRBD1. There are 15 residues in the CDR3. After removal of 5 bases from V and 0 bases from J, the junction contained 4 bases not matched to a gene. CDR1 and CDR2 (germline): LNHDA, SQIVND (reference sequence).

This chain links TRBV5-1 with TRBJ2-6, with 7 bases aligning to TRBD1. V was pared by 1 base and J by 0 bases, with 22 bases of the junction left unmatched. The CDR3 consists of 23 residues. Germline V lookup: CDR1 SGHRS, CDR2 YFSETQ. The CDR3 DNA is TGCGCCAGCAGCTTGATGGGCAGGGGGTGGATAGGCCAACACCTCTCTGGGGCCAACGTCCTGACTTTC. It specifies CASSLMGRGWIGQHLSGANVLTF.

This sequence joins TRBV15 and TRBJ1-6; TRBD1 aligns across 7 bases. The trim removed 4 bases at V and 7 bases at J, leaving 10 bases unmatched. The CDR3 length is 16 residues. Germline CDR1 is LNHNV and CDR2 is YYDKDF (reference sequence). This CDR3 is CATSKPRTGLNSPLHF. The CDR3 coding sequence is TGTGCCACCAGCAAACCCCGGACAGGCTTGAATTCACCCCTCCACTTT.

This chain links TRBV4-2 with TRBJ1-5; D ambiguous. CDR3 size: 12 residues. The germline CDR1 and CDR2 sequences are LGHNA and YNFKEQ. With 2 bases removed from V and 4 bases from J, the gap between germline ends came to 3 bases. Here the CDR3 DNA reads TGTGCCAGCAGCCAATCAAATCAGCCCCAGCATTTT. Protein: CASSQSNQPQHF.

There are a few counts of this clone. In nucleotides, the CDR3 is TGTGCCAGCAGCGGATCTAGGCAGGGGGCCACCGAGCAGTACTTC. Protein sequence: CASSGSRQGATEQYF. The chain is built from TRBV2 and TRBJ2-7; TRBD1 matches at 8 bases. The CDR3 has 15 amino acids. V was pared by 6 bases and J by 6 bases, with 13 bases of the junction left unmatched. Per the germline V gene, CDR1 is SNHLY and CDR2 is FYNNEI.

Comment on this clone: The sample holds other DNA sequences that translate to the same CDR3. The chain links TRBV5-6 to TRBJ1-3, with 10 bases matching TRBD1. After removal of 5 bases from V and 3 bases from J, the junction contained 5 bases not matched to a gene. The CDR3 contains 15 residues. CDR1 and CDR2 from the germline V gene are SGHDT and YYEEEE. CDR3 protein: CASRGDRGLGNTIYF. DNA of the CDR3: TGTGCCAGCAGAGGTGACAGGGGGCTTGGAAACACCATATATTTT.

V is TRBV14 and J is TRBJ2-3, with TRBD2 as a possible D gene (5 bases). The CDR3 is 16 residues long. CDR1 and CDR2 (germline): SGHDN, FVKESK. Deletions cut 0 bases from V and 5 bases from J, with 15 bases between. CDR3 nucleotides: TGTGCCAGCAGCCAAGAGGTTCCGGGGTGGGGAGATACGCAGTATTTT. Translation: CASSQEVPGWGDTQYF.

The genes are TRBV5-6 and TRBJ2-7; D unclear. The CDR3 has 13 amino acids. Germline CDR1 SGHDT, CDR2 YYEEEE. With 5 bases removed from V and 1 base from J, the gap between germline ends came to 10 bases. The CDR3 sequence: CASSSGSSYEQYF. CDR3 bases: TGTGCCAGCAGTTCCGGGTCTTCCTACGAGCAGTACTTC.

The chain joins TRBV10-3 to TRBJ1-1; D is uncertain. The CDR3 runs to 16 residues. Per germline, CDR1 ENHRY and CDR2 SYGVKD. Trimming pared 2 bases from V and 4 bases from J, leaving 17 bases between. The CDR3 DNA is TGTGCCATCAGTGAGGTTTGGGGTAGAGGGTCCACTGAAGCTTTCTTT. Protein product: CAISEVWGRGSTEAFF.

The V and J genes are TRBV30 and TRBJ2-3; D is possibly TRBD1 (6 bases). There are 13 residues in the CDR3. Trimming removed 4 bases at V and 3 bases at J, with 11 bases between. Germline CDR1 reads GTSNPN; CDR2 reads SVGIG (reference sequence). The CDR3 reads CAWTRGSTDTQYF. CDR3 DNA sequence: TGTGCCTGGACCAGGGGTTCTACAGATACGCAGTATTTT.

CDR3 residues: CASSDRTWGTEAFF. In DNA form, the CDR3 reads TGTGCCAGCAGCGACAGGACATGGGGCACTGAAGCTTTCTTT. This chain joins TRBV27 and TRBJ1-1; TRBD1 is a possible D gene (6 bases). This CDR3 spans 14 amino acids. CDR1 is MNHEY and CDR2 is SMNVEV in the germline V gene (reference sequence). V was cut by 6 bases and J by 4 bases, with 15 bases left in between.

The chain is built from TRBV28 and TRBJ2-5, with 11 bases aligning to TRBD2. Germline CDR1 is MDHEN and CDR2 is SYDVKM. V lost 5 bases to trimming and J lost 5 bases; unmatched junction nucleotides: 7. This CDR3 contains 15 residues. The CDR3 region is CASSHGLAGVETQYF. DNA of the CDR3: TGTGCCAGCAGTCACGGACTAGCGGGTGTGGAGACCCAGTACTTC.

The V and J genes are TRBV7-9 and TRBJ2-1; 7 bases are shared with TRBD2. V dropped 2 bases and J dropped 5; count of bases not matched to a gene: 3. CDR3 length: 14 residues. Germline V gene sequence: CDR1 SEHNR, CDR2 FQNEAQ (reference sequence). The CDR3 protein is CASSLWGGDNEQFF. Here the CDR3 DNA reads TGTGCCAGCAGCTTATGGGGAGGGGACAATGAGCAGTTCTTC.

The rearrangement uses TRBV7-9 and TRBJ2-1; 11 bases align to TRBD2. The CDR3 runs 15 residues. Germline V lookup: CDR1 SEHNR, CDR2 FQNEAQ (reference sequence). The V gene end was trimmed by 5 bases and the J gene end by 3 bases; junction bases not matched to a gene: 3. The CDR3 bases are TGTGCCAGCAGCCCGCTAGCGGGGGGCTACAATGAGCAGTTCTTC. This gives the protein CASSPLAGGYNEQFF. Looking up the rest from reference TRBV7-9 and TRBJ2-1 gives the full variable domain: DTGVSQNPRHKITKRGQNVTFRCDPISEHNRLYWYRQTLGQGPEFLTYFQNEAQLEKSRLLSDRFSAERPKGSFSTLEIQRTEQGDSAMYLCASSPLAGGYNEQFFGPGTRLTVL.

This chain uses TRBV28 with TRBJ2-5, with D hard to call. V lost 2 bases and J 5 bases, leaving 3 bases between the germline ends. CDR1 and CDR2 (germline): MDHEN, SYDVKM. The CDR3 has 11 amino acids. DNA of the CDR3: TGTGCCAGCAGTTTAGAGGAGACCCAGTACTTC. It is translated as CASSLEETQYF.